Listed below are T cell receptor beta chains from one sample, sequenced in a study of blood T cells in healthy people across ages. Each CDR3 protein is one row after TCRdb ran MiXCR on the 5' RACE reads. The table has roughly 680,000 distinct CDR3 sequences, roughly 50% seen once. Material for sequencing was blood. All receptors come from a woman aged 60 to 75 in good health. Each CDR3 is given with its conserved first and last residue. Each record gives: J gene, clone size, CDR3 length, D gene, V gene, CDR3 DNA, CDR3 protein. A D gene is named only where the DNA matches it firmly. Clone size is not always given. Where it is, it says once, few, many or a class for expanded clones.

TRBJ1-4	few	15	NA	TRBV5-1	TGCGCCAGCAGCTTGGCCGCAGGGTCCAATGAAAAACTGTTTTTT	CASSLAAGSNEKLFF
TRBJ2-1	NA	11	NA	TRBV6-2/TRBV6-3	TGTGCCAGCAGTTATTCGTTCGAGCAGTTCTTC	CASSYSFEQFF
TRBJ2-3	few	15	TRBD1	TRBV20-1	TGCAGTGCTAGGATTAGGACAGGGGGCACAGATACGCAGTATTTT	CSARIRTGGTDTQYF
TRBJ1-2	NA	15	NA	TRBV12-3/TRBV12-4	TGTGCCAGCAGTTTGTATCAGGGGTCTAACTATGGCTACACCTTC	CASSLYQGSNYGYTF
TRBJ2-3	few	14	TRBD1	TRBV20-1	TGCAGGGCTAGAGACGATACAGGGGTAGATACGCAGTATTTT	CRARDDTGVDTQYF
TRBJ1-2	NA	13	NA	TRBV28	TGTGCCAGCAGTTTGAGAGAAAACTATGGCTACACCTTC	CASSLRENYGYTF
TRBJ2-3	NA	16	TRBD2	TRBV28	TGTGCCAGCAGTTTAGGGCTAGCGGGAGTTATAGATACGCAGTATTTT	CASSLGLAGVIDTQYF
TRBJ2-3	few	16	TRBD2	TRBV28	TGTGCCAGCACGAGGTGGGCTGGGGGGGTGAAAGATACGCAGTATTTT	CASTRWAGGVKDTQYF
TRBJ2-1	many	17	TRBD2	TRBV4-2	TGTGCCAGCAGCCTCGGGACTAGCCAAGACTCCTACAATGAGCAGTTCTTC	CASSLGTSQDSYNEQFF
TRBJ2-5	NA	13	NA	TRBV7-9	TGTGCCAGCACCAAGGCGGGACAAGAGACCCAGTACTTC	CASTKAGQETQYF
TRBJ2-1	few	13	NA	TRBV9	TGTGCCAGCAGCGTAGGGGACCACAATGAGCAGTTCTTC	CASSVGDHNEQFF
TRBJ2-3	NA	13	NA	TRBV27	TGTGCCAGCAGTTGGGAGGGGGCAGATACGCAGTATTTT	CASSWEGADTQYF
TRBJ2-3	many	13	NA	TRBV29-1	TGCAGCGTTGGGAACTCTGCCACAGATACGCAGTATTTT	CSVGNSATDTQYF
TRBJ1-1	once	15	NA	TRBV11-3	TGTGCCAGCAGCTTAGCACGGGGCCGGAACGCTGAAGCTTTCTTT	CASSLARGRNAEAFF
TRBJ1-2	NA	14	NA	TRBV20-1	TGCAGTGTCATAGGGGCGGTTCATCCCTATGGCTACACCTTC	CSVIGAVHPYGYTF
TRBJ2-3	few	16	NA	TRBV7-2	TGTGCCAGCAGCTTAGCGGGAGGATCTAGCACAGATACGCAGTATTTT	CASSLAGGSSTDTQYF
TRBJ2-1	NA	17	TRBD1	TRBV11-1	TGTGCCAGCAGCTCCCGGACAGGCCGGAGCTCCTACAATGAGCAGTTCTTC	CASSSRTGRSSYNEQFF
TRBJ2-3	NA	17	TRBD1	TRBV7-2	TGTGCCAGCAGCTTAACAGCCCCACAGGGGGGCACAGATACGCAGTATTTT	CASSLTAPQGGTDTQYF
TRBJ2-5	once	13	NA	TRBV12-3/TRBV12-4	TGTGCCAGCAACGCAGGGGGAGGAGAGACCCAGTACTTC	CASNAGGGETQYF
TRBJ2-7	NA	15	TRBD2	TRBV7-9	TGTGCCAGCAGCCACCCCCTAGCGGGAGGTCTCGAGCAGTACTTC	CASSHPLAGGLEQYF
TRBJ2-3	few	15	NA	TRBV28	TGTGCCAGCAGCCAATCATCAGGGTCCACAGATACGCAGTATTTT	CASSQSSGSTDTQYF
TRBJ1-1	NA	15	NA	TRBV12-3/TRBV12-4	TGTGCCAGCTATGGCCGGGAATATATGAACACTGAAGCTTTCTTT	CASYGREYMNTEAFF
TRBJ2-5	few	14	NA	TRBV7-6	TGTGCCAGCAGCCCAGCCTGGGGGGCAGAGACCCAGTACTTC	CASSPAWGAETQYF
TRBJ2-5	NA	14	TRBD1	TRBV6-6	TGTGCCAGCAGATGGGGACAGGGGCGGGAGACCCAGTACTTC	CASRWGQGRETQYF